This T cell receptor (beta chain) was documented in a study of blood T cells in healthy people across ages. Study results and limitations: Calculation of diversity from one million T cells yielded estimates considered to be underestimates.

With regard to this clonotype: Its antigen is currently unknown.

Next came a second PCR, run for about 7 to 12 cycles, which used a sample-barcoded 5' primer along with a J-beta primer mix. TCRdb called the 5' RACE reads again in MiXCR, with one record for every CDR3 protein. The sample records just under 900,000 distinct CDR3 sequences, around 26% being singletons. This CDR3 spans 15 amino acids. CDR1 and CDR2 (germline): SGHTA, FQGNSA. Trimming took off 5 bases at V and 4 bases at J, with 17 bases between the two ends. This chain links TRBV7-2 with TRBJ1-2, with D possibly TRBD1 on 6 matching bases. This TCR was sampled from a woman of 80 years or more in good health. The material sequenced was blood. The CDR3 is CASSASRGRGYGYTF. CDR3 DNA sequence: TGTGCCAGCAGCGCGTCCCGGGGCAGGGGCTATGGCTACACCTTC.